A single T cell receptor (beta chain) is shown here with its context. The CDR3 spans 15 residues. Germline CDR1 is ENHRY and CDR2 is SYGVKD. V lost 0 bases to trimming and J lost 5 bases, with 13 bases between them. The data stem from a study of neurological immune-mediated disorders. MiXCR was run by TCRdb on the 5' RACE reads, yielding one entry per CDR3 protein. The sample has 45,000 to 50,000 distinct CDR3 sequences; 4.5% are singletons. Where libraries were unsorted, they were derived from 2 million PBMCs stored at -80 degrees C. V and J are TRBV10-3 and TRBJ1-2; D is uncertain. This TCR came from an older woman with multiple sclerosis. Sequenced sample: PBMCs. The DNA for the CDR3 is TGTGCCATCAGTGAGTCTGGCGCGGACCCGTATGGCTACACCTTC. Translation: CAISESGADPYGYTF.